The sequence of this T cell receptor beta chain was determined in a study of breast tumors, draining lymph nodes, adjacent tissues. Using its own MiXCR run on the multiplex PCR reads, TCRdb lists one record per CDR3 protein. The table has tens of thousands of distinct CDR3 sequences, 60% to 75% seen once. Study-level points and caveats: Tumors had less TCR diversity than lymph nodes, more than nontumor tissue. That most tumor T cells come from lymph nodes remained unproven.

About this clonotype: Its target is unknown.

Sample: tumor-adjacent breast tissue. The TCR sequence derives from a female donor with breast cancer. Some clones in this sample may be carry-over from other donors' samples.

CDR3 in amino acids: CASSHRDRPLSGHTGELFF. CDR3 DNA: TGTGCCAGCAGTCACCGGGACAGGCCTCTATCCGGACACACCGGGGAGCTGTTTTTT. V and J are TRBV6-6 and TRBJ2-2; 8 nucleotides line up with TRBD1. Germline-derived CDR1 and CDR2 are MNHNY and SVGAGI (reference sequence). The length of the CDR3 is 19 residues. The junction had 17 bases not matched to a gene; V was cut back by 5 bases and J by 3 bases.